Listed below are T cell receptor beta chains from one sample, sequenced in a study of CD8 T cells in ankylosing spondylitis. From the 5' RACE reads, TCRdb called clonotypes with MiXCR, one entry per CDR3 protein. The sample lists under 150,000 distinct CDR3 sequences; around 9% were seen once. Sequencing input: blood, either unsorted or a sorted T cell fraction (not recorded which). All receptors come from a male donor with ankylosing spondylitis or in good health (not recorded which). CDR3s include the opening cysteine and the closing phenylalanine or tryptophan. D genes are given only for firm matches. Clone size is given for some rows only: seen once, a few or many times, or a class if the clone is expanded.

J gene	V gene	clone size	CDR3 length	D gene	CDR3 protein	CDR3 DNA
TRBJ2-1	TRBV28	many	14	-	CASRPLGTYNEQFF	TGTGCCAGCAGGCCACTAGGGACCTACAATGAGCAGTTCTTC
TRBJ1-1	TRBV5-1	many	15	TRBD1	CASRIYPDRGTEAFF	TGCGCCAGCAGGATCTACCCGGACAGGGGCACTGAAGCTTTCTTT
TRBJ2-2	TRBV7-2	many	17	-	CASSSTRPGYDTGELFF	TGTGCCAGCAGCTCGACCCGCCCGGGGTATGACACCGGGGAGCTGTTTTTT
TRBJ2-7	TRBV20-1	-	16	TRBD1	CSARDQGQGLSREQYF	TGCAGTGCTAGAGATCAGGGACAGGGCCTTTCAAGGGAGCAGTACTTC
TRBJ2-3	TRBV27	many	14	-	CASSLYRSTDTQYF	TGTGCCAGCAGTTTATACAGAAGCACAGATACGCAGTATTTT
TRBJ2-7	TRBV5-1	many	15	TRBD1	CASKLLGQGAYEQYF	TGCGCCAGCAAACTGTTGGGACAGGGCGCCTACGAGCAGTACTTC
TRBJ2-7	TRBV10-3	-	13	-	CAIREDGTTEQYF	TGTGCCATCAGGGAAGACGGGACAACCGAGCAGTACTTC
TRBJ1-5	TRBV29-1	many	14	TRBD1	CSVVTGAGSQPQHF	TGCAGCGTCGTGACAGGGGCCGGTAGTCAGCCCCAGCATTTT
TRBJ2-2	TRBV5-1	many	17	-	CASSFLQDGGLSGELFF	TGCGCCAGCAGCTTCCTACAGGACGGGGGCCTTTCCGGGGAGCTGTTTTTT
TRBJ2-1	TRBV12-3/TRBV12-4	few	16	-	CASSLQRLASYNEQFF	TGTGCCAGCAGTCTCCAGAGGCTAGCGAGCTACAATGAGCAGTTCTTC
TRBJ2-1	TRBV29-1	many	14	-	CSGREPGSYNEQFF	TGCAGCGGGAGGGAGCCTGGGTCCTACAATGAGCAGTTCTTC
TRBJ2-1	TRBV5-1	many	14	-	CASSLGIPYNEQFF	TGCGCCAGCAGCTTGGGCATTCCCTACAATGAGCAGTTCTTC
TRBJ1-6	TRBV4-3	many	18	-	CASSQDRGGAGYNSPLHF	TGCGCCAGCAGCCAAGATAGGGGCGGGGCAGGTTATAATTCACCCCTCCACTTT
TRBJ2-4	TRBV4-3	many	17	TRBD2	CASSQGVAGSTQNIQYF	TGCGCCAGCAGCCAAGGCGTAGCGGGTTCGACCCAAAACATTCAGTACTTC
TRBJ2-3	TRBV11-2	few	16	TRBD1	CASSIQGPGQGGTQYF	TGTGCCAGCAGCATCCAGGGGCCGGGACAGGGTGGTACGCAGTATTTT
TRBJ1-5	TRBV12-3/TRBV12-4	many	14	-	CASSFTGTDQPQHF	TGTGCCAGCAGTTTCACAGGGACGGATCAGCCCCAGCATTTT
TRBJ1-5	TRBV7-2	many	15	-	CASSLEYRANQPQHF	TGTGCCAGCAGCTTAGAGTACAGGGCCAATCAGCCCCAGCATTTT
TRBJ1-2	TRBV9	many	18	TRBD1	CASSVTGTGGPSVYGYTF	TGTGCCAGCAGCGTAACCGGGACAGGGGGCCCTTCAGTCTATGGCTACACCTTC
TRBJ2-7	TRBV13	-	15	TRBD1	CASSAGQVCSYEQYF	TGTGCCAGCAGCGCCGGACAGGTCTGCTCCTACGAGCAGTACTTC
TRBJ2-3	TRBV9	-	17	TRBD2	CASSLTSGRVETDTQYF	TGTGCCAGCAGCCTGACTAGCGGGAGAGTCGAGACAGATACGCAGTATTTT
TRBJ2-3	TRBV20-1	many	15	TRBD1	CSASQGQVGSDTQYF	TGCAGTGCTAGCCAGGGACAGGTAGGGTCAGATACGCAGTATTTT
TRBJ1-3	TRBV3-1	few	16	-	CASSPSSGYSGNTIYF	TGTGCCAGCAGCCCGAGTTCAGGATACTCTGGAAACACCATATATTTT
TRBJ1-2	TRBV4-3	many	15	-	CASSQEHQVAYGYTF	TGCGCCAGCAGCCAAGAACACCAAGTGGCCTATGGCTACACCTTC
TRBJ2-2	TRBV18	-	16	-	CASSPGRQHNTGELFF	TGTGCCAGCTCACCAGGACGCCAGCATAACACCGGGGAGCTGTTTTTT
TRBJ2-3	TRBV20-1	many	16	TRBD2	CSARGRREGSTDTQYF	TGCAGTGCTAGAGGGAGGCGGGAGGGGAGCACAGATACGCAGTATTTT
TRBJ2-1	TRBV29-1	many	16	-	CSVDGTSTSSYNEQFF	TGCAGCGTTGACGGGACTTCGACCAGCTCCTACAATGAGCAGTTCTTC
TRBJ2-5	TRBV20-1	-	13	-	CSARDTGRETQYF	TGCAGTGCTAGGGACACAGGGAGGGAGACCCAGTACTTC
TRBJ2-1	TRBV2	many	16	-	CASSAPGLKKNNEQFF	TGTGCCAGCAGTGCCCCCGGCCTCAAAAAGAACAATGAGCAGTTCTTC
TRBJ2-3	TRBV12-3/TRBV12-4	few	18	TRBD2	CASRQLAGGPSRLDTQYF	TGTGCCAGCAGACAACTAGCGGGAGGGCCTTCACGCCTGGATACGCAGTATTTT
TRBJ2-7	TRBV7-2	few	14	-	CASSLVKGTYEQYF	TGTGCCAGCAGCTTAGTGAAGGGGACCTACGAGCAGTACTTC
TRBJ1-2	TRBV9	many	15	TRBD1	CASSARQGSIYGYTF	TGTGCCAGCAGCGCCCGACAGGGTTCCATCTATGGCTACACCTTC
TRBJ2-2	TRBV11-3	many	15	TRBD1	CASSGTGINTGELFF	TGTGCCAGCAGCGGGACAGGGATTAACACCGGGGAGCTGTTTTTT
TRBJ2-1	TRBV29-1	many	12	-	CSVKLTSNEQFF	TGCAGCGTGAAACTGACTAGCAATGAGCAGTTCTTC
TRBJ1-1	TRBV11-3	few	13	TRBD1	CASSLGTATEAFF	TGTGCCAGCAGCCTAGGGACAGCCACTGAAGCTTTCTTT
TRBJ2-3	TRBV7-2	many	15	-	CASSIQGFATDTQYF	TGTGCCAGCAGCATACAGGGTTTTGCCACAGATACGCAGTATTTT
TRBJ2-7	TRBV7-2	-	15	TRBD1	CASSPDRGISYEQYF	TGTGCCAGCAGCCCGGACAGGGGAATCTCCTACGAGCAGTACTTC
TRBJ2-5	TRBV7-9	-	14	TRBD2	CDSSFGAGGETQYF	TGTGACAGCAGCTTTGGAGCGGGAGGCGAGACCCAGTACTTC
TRBJ2-7	TRBV4-1	many	14	-	CASSQAETSYEQYF	TGCGCCAGCAGCCAGGCAGAAACCTCCTACGAGCAGTACTTC
TRBJ2-2	TRBV7-2	many	17	TRBD2	CASSPLGSGIIPGELFF	TGTGCCAGCAGCCCTCTCGGCAGCGGGATTATCCCCGGGGAGCTGTTTTTT